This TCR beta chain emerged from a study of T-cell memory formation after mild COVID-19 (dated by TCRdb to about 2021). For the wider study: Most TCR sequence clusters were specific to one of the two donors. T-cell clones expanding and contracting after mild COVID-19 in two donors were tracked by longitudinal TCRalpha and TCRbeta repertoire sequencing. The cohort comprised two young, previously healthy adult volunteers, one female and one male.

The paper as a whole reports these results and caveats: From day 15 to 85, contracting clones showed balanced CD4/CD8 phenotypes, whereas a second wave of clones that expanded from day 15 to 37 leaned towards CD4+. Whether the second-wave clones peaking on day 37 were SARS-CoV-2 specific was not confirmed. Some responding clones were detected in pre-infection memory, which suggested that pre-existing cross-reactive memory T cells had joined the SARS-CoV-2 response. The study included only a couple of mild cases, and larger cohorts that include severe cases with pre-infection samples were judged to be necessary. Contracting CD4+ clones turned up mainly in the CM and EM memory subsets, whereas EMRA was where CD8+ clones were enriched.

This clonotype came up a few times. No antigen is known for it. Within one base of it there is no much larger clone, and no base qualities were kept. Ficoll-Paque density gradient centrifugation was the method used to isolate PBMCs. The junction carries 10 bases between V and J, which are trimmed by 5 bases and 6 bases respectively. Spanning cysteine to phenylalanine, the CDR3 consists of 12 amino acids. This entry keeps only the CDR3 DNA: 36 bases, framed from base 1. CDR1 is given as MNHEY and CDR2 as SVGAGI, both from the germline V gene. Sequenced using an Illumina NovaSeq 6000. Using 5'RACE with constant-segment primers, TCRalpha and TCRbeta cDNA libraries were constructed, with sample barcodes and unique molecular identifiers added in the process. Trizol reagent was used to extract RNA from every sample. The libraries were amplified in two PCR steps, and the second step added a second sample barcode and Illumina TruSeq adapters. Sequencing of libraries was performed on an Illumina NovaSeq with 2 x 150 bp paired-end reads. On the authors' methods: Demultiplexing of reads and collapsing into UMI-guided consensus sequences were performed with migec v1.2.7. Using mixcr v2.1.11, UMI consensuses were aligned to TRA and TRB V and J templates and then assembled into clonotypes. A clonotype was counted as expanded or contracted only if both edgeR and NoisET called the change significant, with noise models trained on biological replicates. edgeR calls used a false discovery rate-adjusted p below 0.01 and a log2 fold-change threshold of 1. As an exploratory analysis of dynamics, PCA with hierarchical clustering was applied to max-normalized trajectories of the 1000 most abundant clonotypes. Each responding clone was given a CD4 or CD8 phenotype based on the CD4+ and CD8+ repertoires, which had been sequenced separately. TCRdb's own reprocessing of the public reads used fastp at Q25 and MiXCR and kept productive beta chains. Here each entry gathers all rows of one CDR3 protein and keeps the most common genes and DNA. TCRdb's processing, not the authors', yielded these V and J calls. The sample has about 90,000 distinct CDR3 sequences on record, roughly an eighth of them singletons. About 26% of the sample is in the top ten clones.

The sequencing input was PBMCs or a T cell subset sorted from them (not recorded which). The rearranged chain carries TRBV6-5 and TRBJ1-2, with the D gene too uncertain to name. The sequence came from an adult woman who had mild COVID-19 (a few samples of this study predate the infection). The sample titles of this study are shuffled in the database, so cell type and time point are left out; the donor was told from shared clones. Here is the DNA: TGTGCCAGCAGTGCCATGGGAGATGGCTACACCTTC. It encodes CASSAMGDGYTF.